Given below is one T cell receptor (beta chain) in context. There is no known antigen for this receptor. The record has no base qualities; no much larger clone is one base away. These reads were obtained on an Illumina HiSeq 1500. TCRdb itself trimmed the public reads at Q25 with fastp, ran MiXCR and retained productive beta chains. Every CDR3 protein is listed once, alongside the most common genes and DNA of its rows. This sample has about 440,000 distinct CDR3 sequences in its table, and 25% to 40% of those were observed once. Jointly, the top ten make up roughly 13% of the sample. From a lookup of the germline V gene, CDR1 and CDR2 are SNHLY and FYNNEI. Its CDR3 holds 15 amino acids, cysteine through phenylalanine. Only CDR3 DNA remains: 45 bases, in frame from the first base. V is reduced by 6 bases and J by 2 bases, leaving a spacing of 11 bases between them. This sample was included in a study of T cell repertoires in cytomegalovirus infection (dated by TCRdb to between 2018 and 2021). Background for the entire study: Donor HLA type was relevant to the analysis, because carriage of CMV infection together with the matching HLA type was indicated by public TCR beta signatures.

Overall study results and their limits: Carriers of CMV infection plus the relevant HLA type were discriminated by the cumulative frequency of public TCR beta family members in the study cohort and in an independent approximately 350-donor cohort. The ex vivo response was dominated by HLA-C-restricted CMV-specific TCR beta clonotypes, which also provided the single most frequent clonotype in two of eight donors.

The sequenced sample was PBMCs. The rearranged segments are TRBV2 and TRBJ1-6, with the D segment identity uncertain. This TCR was sampled from a human donor in good health (CMV status not recorded). Some clones in this sample may be carry-over from other donors' samples. CDR3 sequence: CASRGSNPYNSPLHF. The DNA sequence is given as TGTGCCAGCAGGGGGTCGAACCCCTATAATTCACCCCTCCACTTT.